This TCR beta chain was documented in a study of T cells in Graves' hyperthyroidism and ophthalmopathy. Amplified TCR beta CDR3 regions came from RNA transcripts. The HTBI primer set drove a first-round RT-PCR of the TCR CDR3. TCRdb processed the multiplex PCR reads anew with MiXCR; each CDR3 protein has one entry. The data show about 350,000 distinct CDR3 sequences, 12% to 15% seen once. Points on this clonotype: Its antigen is still unknown.

Study-wide results and caveats: Ophthalmopathy and stable hyperthyroidism were separated by a 13 V-J model. Blood held most thyroid clonotypes expanded above 0.001 frequency.

This receptor was identified in a middle-aged woman with Graves' ophthalmopathy. What was sequenced was blood.

The CDR3 DNA is TGCGCCAGCAGCCCCGCCCGTTGGGATGAGCAGTTCTTC. The encoded protein is CASSPARWDEQFF. This sequence joins TRBV4-1 and TRBJ2-1, with unresolved D. The CDR3 is 13 amino acids. V was pared by 4 bases and J by 8 bases, with 12 bases between. Germline CDR1 is MGHRA and CDR2 is YSYEKL.